Listed below are T cell receptor beta chains from one sample, sequenced in a study of T cell changes during pregnancy in multiple sclerosis. The assay was immunoSEQ multiplex PCR, and TCRdb's table has in-frame clones only and misses some. The table shows roughly 58,000 clones, with around 92% occurring only once. Source: CD4+ T cells from peripheral blood mononuclear cells, taken after pregnancy. The receptors were gathered from a female donor in good health, enrolled as a control in a pregnancy study. The CDR3 runs from the conserved cysteine through the conserved F or W. D genes are given only for firm matches. Not all rows give a size; the values are once, few, many and, for expanded clones, a class.

clone size: -
D gene: TRBD1
V gene: TRBV7-2
J gene: TRBJ2-5
CDR3 DNA: TGTGCCAGCAGCTTAGTGGGGACAGGGGCGGAGACCCAGTACTTC
CDR3 protein: CASSLVGTGAETQYF

clone size: -
D gene: -
V gene: TRBV15
J gene: TRBJ1-2
CDR3 DNA: TGTGCCACCAGCAGGCCCTGGGTAGGAGCATCCTATGGCTACACCTTC
CDR3 protein: CATSRPWVGASYGYTF

clone size: -
D gene: -
V gene: TRBV5-4
J gene: TRBJ2-5
CDR3 DNA: TGTGCCAGCAGCTTGGGGGGGCGGGGGCAAGAGACCCAGTACTTC
CDR3 protein: CASSLGGRGQETQYF

clone size: -
D gene: TRBD1
V gene: TRBV4-2
J gene: TRBJ1-2
CDR3 DNA: TGTGCCAGCAGCCAAGGTTACCAGGGGGCGGCTAACTATGGCTACACCTTC
CDR3 protein: CASSQGYQGAANYGYTF

clone size: once
D gene: TRBD2
V gene: TRBV6-5
J gene: TRBJ2-5
CDR3 DNA: TGTGCCAGCAGTTTCGGACTAGCGGGGGGCCAAGAGACCCAGTACTTC
CDR3 protein: CASSFGLAGGQETQYF

clone size: -
D gene: TRBD2
V gene: TRBV5-4
J gene: TRBJ2-3
CDR3 DNA: TGTGCCAGCAGCTTTCGACTAGCGGAAACAGATACGCAGTATTTT
CDR3 protein: CASSFRLAETDTQYF

clone size: once
D gene: -
V gene: TRBV7-3
J gene: TRBJ1-2
CDR3 DNA: TGTGCCAGCAGTTACGTTGGGAGCTATGGCTACACCTTC
CDR3 protein: CASSYVGSYGYTF

clone size: -
D gene: -
V gene: TRBV4-3
J gene: TRBJ2-3
CDR3 DNA: TGCGCCAGCAGCCCAACAATAAGGTTCCTTAGCAGCACAGATACGCAGTATTTT
CDR3 protein: CASSPTIRFLSSTDTQYF

clone size: -
D gene: -
V gene: TRBV5-1
J gene: TRBJ2-7
CDR3 DNA: TGCGCCAGTTCGACAGATTCCTACGAGCAGTACTTC
CDR3 protein: CASSTDSYEQYF

clone size: -
D gene: -
V gene: TRBV6-5
J gene: TRBJ2-1
CDR3 DNA: TGTGCCAGTTTGCGGGCTAAGGGCAATGAGCAGTTCTTC
CDR3 protein: CASLRAKGNEQFF

clone size: -
D gene: TRBD2
V gene: TRBV2
J gene: TRBJ2-3
CDR3 DNA: TGTGCCAGCAGTGGGGGGTCCACACTAGCGCTCGTTGATACGCAGTATTTT
CDR3 protein: CASSGGSTLALVDTQYF

clone size: -
D gene: -
V gene: TRBV21-1
J gene: TRBJ2-7
CDR3 DNA: TGTGCCAGCAGCAACCTGGCTTGCGAGCAGTACTTC
CDR3 protein: CASSNLACEQYF

clone size: -
D gene: TRBD1
V gene: TRBV4-2
J gene: TRBJ1-6
CDR3 DNA: TGTGCCAGCAGCCGGACAACAGGGGGCATTAATTCACCCCTCCACTTT
CDR3 protein: CASSRTTGGINSPLHF

clone size: once
D gene: -
V gene: TRBV11-2
J gene: TRBJ1-1
CDR3 DNA: TGTGCCAGCAGCTTAGATCGGTACACTGAAGCTTTCTTT
CDR3 protein: CASSLDRYTEAFF

clone size: -
D gene: TRBD2
V gene: TRBV5-4
J gene: TRBJ2-5
CDR3 DNA: TGTGCCAGCAGCTTGTGGCTAGCGGGGGAGACCCAGTACTTC
CDR3 protein: CASSLWLAGETQYF